The clone carrying this T cell receptor beta chain was observed many times. Its antigen is unknown. Germline trimming cut 5 bases from V and 1 base from J; bases unmatched to any gene: 1. CDR3 length: 15 amino acids. CDR1 and CDR2 (germline): SGHAT, FQDESV (reference sequence). The data stem from a study of neurological immune-mediated disorders. Study conclusions and caveats: The study phylogenetically grouped the repertoires of 18 of 34 multiple sclerosis patients into one related-CDR3 cluster, a possible signature.

5'RACE generated cDNA with 10-nucleotide random UMIs. Whenever a sequencing run was performed, it yielded over 170 million TCR-beta sequences from 15-18 subjects. TCRdb re-analysed the 5' RACE reads in MiXCR, keeping a single row per CDR3 protein. The table includes around 53,000 distinct CDR3 sequences, about 4% detected once. The unsorted libraries were generated from a total of 2 million PBMCs, which had been stored in RNAlater at -80 C. This clonotype originated in a man aged 45-60 years with multiple sclerosis. The sequenced sample was PBMCs. The chain joins TRBV11-1 to TRBJ2-5; 13 bases agree with TRBD2. This CDR3 reads CASSTSGRAQETQYF. The CDR3 bases are TGTGCCAGCAGCACTAGCGGGAGGGCCCAAGAGACCCAGTACTTC. Variable domain in full (rest from reference TRBV11-1 and TRBJ2-5): EAEVAQSPRYKITEKSQAVAFWCDPISGHATLYWYRQILGQGPELLVQFQDESVVDDSQLPKDRFSAERLKGVDSTLKIQPAELGDSAMYLCASSTSGRAQETQYFGPGTRLLVL.